This T cell receptor beta chain came from a study of PD-L1 blockade in urothelial cancer listed by TCRdb under 2017. Turning to the overall study: Every patient began therapy at some point between 2013 and 2015 and was given atezolizumab 1,200 mg intravenously every 3 weeks. Under 30 patients had pretreatment blood TCR-seq, roughly 25 had at least one posttreatment blood collection, and roughly 25 had tumor TCR-seq. Blood samples were analyzed at two time points: 3 weeks after treatment start (second dose) and 6 weeks after treatment start. Roughly ten patients achieved durable clinical benefit and approximately 20 did not. Whole exome sequencing and RNA sequencing of pretreatment tumors were performed alongside TCR sequencing in the same patients. About 85% of the roughly 29 patients were identified as males with urothelial cancer of bladder origin, and a prior smoking history was reported by 18 of 29 patients. Blood samples gave a median of approximately 150,000 T cells and tens of thousands of unique TCRs, with a median clonality of roughly 0.08. Pretreatment tumor samples, along with matched peripheral blood collected serially before and after atezolizumab treatment, underwent TCR sequencing. Durable clinical benefit was defined as a progression-free survival longer than 6 months, and TCR features were additionally tested against progression-free survival and overall survival. An ECOG performance status of 0 or 1 was recorded for the patients, and 0 to 3 prior chemotherapy regimens had been received by the patients. Somatic, immune and clinical correlates of response to PD-L1 blockade with atezolizumab in urothelial cancer were the focus of an exploratory multi-omic analysis.

Details on this clone: Its recognized antigen is unknown. The record has no base qualities; no much larger clone is one base away.

Each PCR received spiked-in synthetic TCR analog templates so that absolute template abundance could be estimated from read counts. TCRbeta CDR3 regions were amplified from genomic DNA with bias-controlled V and J gene primers using the immunoSEQ assay. Rearranged TCRbeta segments were sequenced at approximately 20X coverage. The authors' pipeline ran thus. Sequencing errors were corrected by clustering, and CDR3s were annotated against IMGT so that V, D and J genes could be assigned. Downstream analyses used only productive TCRbeta rearrangements, leaving out any out-of-frame or stop-codon sequences. Clonality was computed as one minus Shannon entropy normalized by the log of the number of unique productive sequences. Fisher's exact test with Benjamini-Hochberg correction, using a cutoff of adjusted p below 0.01, was how clones that differed between time points or between blood and tumor were identified. The clones in this table, taken by TCRdb from immuneACCESS, are in-frame only. Not every clone is retained; where verified, under half of the shortfall comes from an unresolved V gene, and the cause of the rest is unknown. V and J calls and clone size follow that table, whereas D and trimming were derived from the DNA. Counted in this sample were 35,000 or so clones; 75% to 90% of them appeared once. The ten largest make up 15% to 18% of the sample.

Spanning cysteine to phenylalanine, the CDR3 consists of 14 amino acids. The CDR3 DNA has 42 bases and is translated from base 1. Here V drops 4 bases and J drops 2 bases, and the junction holds 5 bases not matched to any gene. The germline V gene supplies CDR1 SGHRS and CDR2 YFSETQ. Here is what the overall study found, with its caveats: Because the sample size was small (n of about 29) and many of the analyses were exploratory, the results are meant to be hypothesis-generating. A pretreatment peripheral blood TCR clonality below the median was linked to improved progression-free and overall survival. Patients with durable benefit showed greater expansion of tumor-associated TCR clones in peripheral blood 3 weeks after starting treatment (n ≈ 20, p = 0.022).

The time point label on this specimen signifies: pretreatment peripheral blood. A total of under 30 patients with locally advanced or metastatic urothelial carcinoma, treated at Memorial Sloan Kettering on a trial protocol, made up the cohort. Peripheral blood mononuclear cells were collected from each patient pretreatment and during treatment, giving between 1 and 8 total time points per patient. The Qiagen DNeasy Blood extraction kit was used to purify genomic DNA from total PBMCs and tumor samples. PBMCs were collected pretreatment and during treatment and were isolated and stored as previously described.

The sequencing used PBMCs, collected around atezolizumab (anti-PD-L1) treatment. The receptor was isolated from a man in his fifties or sixties with urothelial cancer. The chain was built from TRBV5-1 and TRBJ2-5; a stretch of 7 junction bases matches TRBD2. The sequence in DNA is TGCGCCAGCAGCCCCGGGGGGTTACAAGAGACCCAGTACTTC. Translation gives CASSPGGLQETQYF.